The present TCR beta chain was sequenced within a study of blood T cell repertoires in COVID-19. Some clones are missing from TCRdb's copy, which holds only in-frame ones; the method was immunoSEQ multiplex PCR. The table shows approximately 170,000 clones, with around 85% occurring only once. Germline-derived CDR1 and CDR2 are SGHVS and FNYEAQ. The V and J ends lost 5 bases and 6 bases respectively, with 19 bases between them. CDR3 length equals 16 residues. This TCR came from a woman aged 55 to 70 with COVID-19, enrolled during active disease. The material sequenced was peripheral blood. The J gene is TRBJ2-2, the V gene TRBV7-6, with D possibly TRBD2 on 6 matching bases. This CDR3 is CASSTLLGGRPGELFF. CDR3 nucleotide sequence: TGTGCCAGCAGCACCCTCTTAGGAGGGAGGCCCGGGGAGCTGTTTTTT.